These 16 T cell receptor beta chains came from one sample sequenced in a study of CD8 T cells in ankylosing spondylitis. Broader study findings: Within ankylosing spondylitis blood, a TCR beta motif made up of fewer than ten highly homologous variants appeared to be characteristic.

TCRdb re-derived calls from the 5' RACE reads in MiXCR, one entry per CDR3 protein. The sample has about 220,000 distinct CDR3 sequences, 18% seen once. Their antigen targets remain unknown. The specimen was blood, either unsorted or a sorted T cell fraction (not recorded which). The receptors were sampled from a male donor with ankylosing spondylitis.

This clonotype was seen a single time. The V and J genes are TRBV20-1 and TRBJ2-3, with 7 bases lining up with TRBD1. This CDR3 comprises 15 residues. CDR1 DFQATT and CDR2 SNEGSKA come from the germline V gene (reference sequence). V lost 1 base and J lost 0; bases outside the gene matches: 4. CDR3 DNA: TGCAGTGCTAGAGTACCGGGACAGAGCACAGATACGCAGTATTTT. Amino acid sequence: CSARVPGQSTDTQYF.

The chain uses TRBV4-1 and TRBJ2-5; D is uncertain. Germline assignment: CDR1 MGHRA and CDR2 YSYEKL. The V end lost 3 bases, the J end lost 2 bases, and 7 bases lay between the germline ends. This CDR3 is 13 amino acids long. The CDR3 loop is CASSHLAQETQYF. The CDR3, as DNA: TGCGCCAGCAGCCACTTGGCGCAAGAGACCCAGTACTTC.

The chain employs TRBV15 and TRBJ1-5; D is unclear. The CDR3 has 12 residues. Per germline, CDR1 LNHNV and CDR2 YYDKDF (reference sequence). Between the trimmed V and J ends, which lost 3 bases and 5 bases, there was a span of 5 bases. CDR3: CATSSFDQPQHF. The DNA of the CDR3 is TGTGCCACCAGCAGCTTCGATCAGCCCCAGCATTTT.

Many counts were recorded for this clonotype. V is TRBV5-1 and J is TRBJ1-1; D is undetermined. CDR3 length: 14 residues. Trimming pared 0 bases from V and 5 bases from J, leaving 11 bases between. Germline assignment: CDR1 SGHRS and CDR2 YFSETQ. CDR3 nucleotide sequence: TGCGCCAGCAGCTTGGAGGGTGGGGTGACTGAAGCTTTCTTT. Its translation is CASSLEGGVTEAFF.

The table lists this clonotype with many counts. This chain links TRBV27 with TRBJ2-1; 7 bases match TRBD1. Trimming cost V 2 bases and J 5 bases; bases outside gene matches: 3. The CDR3 runs to 14 residues. CDR1 MNHEY and CDR2 SMNVEV come from the germline V gene (reference sequence). CDR3 protein: CASSLRGPNNEQFF. As DNA, the CDR3 is TGTGCCAGCAGTTTAAGGGGGCCCAACAATGAGCAGTTCTTC.

The gene calls are TRBV30 and TRBJ2-2; 10 nucleotides agree with TRBD1. This CDR3 is 15 amino acids long. The V gene's germline CDR1 is GTSNPN and CDR2 SVGIG (reference sequence). Trimming removed 5 bases from V and 3 bases from J; junction bases left unmatched: 6. In DNA form, the CDR3 reads TGTGCCTGGCGAGGACAGGGGGAGGACACCGGGGAGCTGTTTTTT. Encoded protein: CAWRGQGEDTGELFF.

The chain joins TRBV4-1 to TRBJ1-2; 7 nucleotides match TRBD1. V gave up 3 bases and J gave up 10 bases; unmatched junction bases: 8. Germline V gene lookup returns CDR1 MGHRA and CDR2 YSYEKL. This CDR3 comprises 13 residues. The CDR3 is CASSQGTAYDYTF. The DNA of the CDR3 is TGCGCCAGCAGCCAGGGGACAGCCTACGACTACACCTTC.

This clonotype was seen a handful of times. The chain carries TRBV12-3 or TRBV12-4 and TRBJ2-1; D remains unclear. CDR3 length equals 14 residues. V gave up 6 bases and J gave up 5 bases, with 14 bases separating them. CDR3 residues: CASSSGSNNNEQFF. CDR3 bases: TGTGCCAGCAGCTCCGGGTCTAACAACAATGAGCAGTTCTTC.

Concerning this clonotype: The CDR3 carries no conserved terminal phenylalanine or tryptophan, so it likely arises from a read error. This chain links TRBV5-1 with TRBJ1-1; TRBD1 is a possible D gene (5 bases). CDR1 is SGHRS and CDR2 is YFSETQ in the germline V gene. Trimming removed 4 bases at V and 4 bases at J, with 17 bases between. The CDR3 sequence is 15 residues long. The CDR3 coding sequence is TGCGCCAGCAGCCTGACATACGGGGGGACCACTGAAGCTTTCTAT. Its protein product is CASSLTYGGTTEAFY.

This clonotype was observed a few times. This rearrangement joins TRBV27 to TRBJ2-7, with 8 bases identical to TRBD2. Per the germline V gene, CDR1 is MNHEY and CDR2 is SMNVEV (reference sequence). CDR3 length: 14 amino acids. V was pared by 0 bases and J by 5 bases, with 3 bases of the junction left unmatched. CDR3 sequence: CASSLSPGGNEQYF. The CDR3 DNA is TGTGCCAGCAGTTTATCGCCGGGGGGGAACGAGCAGTACTTC.

This clonotype turned up a few times. CDR3 DNA sequence: TGCAGCTTACAGCGGTATGATGAGACCCAGTACTTC. This encodes CSLQRYDETQYF. This chain connects TRBV29-1 to TRBJ2-5; D may be TRBD2 (5 bases). The CDR3 has 12 residues. Per the germline V gene, CDR1 is SQVTM and CDR2 is ANQGSEA. Trimming took off 8 bases at V and 5 bases at J, with 15 bases between the two ends.

The chain couples TRBV3-1 to TRBJ2-3, with 9 nucleotides matching TRBD2. The CDR3 totals 16 residues. CDR1 and CDR2 (germline): LGHDT, YNNKEL (reference sequence). J gave up 4 bases and V 1 base, and 6 bases lay outside the gene matches. CDR3 protein: CASSQVLLAGSDTQYF. The CDR3 DNA reads as TGTGCCAGCAGCCAAGTTCTGCTAGCGGGATCAGATACGCAGTATTTT.

V and J are TRBV11-3 and TRBJ2-7, with TRBD1 identical over 7 bases. The V segment lost 5 bases and the J segment 3 bases; nucleotides outside the gene matches: 4. Looked up from germline, CDR1 is SGHNT and CDR2 is YENEEA. The CDR3 is 13 amino acids. The DNA of the CDR3 is TGTGCCAGCAGCACAGGGGACGACTACGAGCAGTACTTC. This gives the protein CASSTGDDYEQYF.

This rearrangement joins TRBV29-1 to TRBJ1-3; no clear D. CDR3 size: 12 residues. Germline-derived CDR1 and CDR2 are SQVTM and ANQGSEA. V lost 4 bases, J lost 1 base, and 5 bases lay in between. The CDR3 protein is CSVVGSGNTIYF. The CDR3 DNA follows: TGCAGCGTTGTCGGGTCTGGAAACACCATATATTTT.

J is TRBJ2-7 and V is TRBV11-2; D is possibly TRBD2 (6 bases). Germline V CDR1 and CDR2: SGHAT, FQNNGV. The CDR3 loop spans 13 amino acids. Between the trimmed V and J ends, which lost 5 bases and 3 bases, there was a span of 11 bases. CDR3 DNA: TGTGCCAGCAGCACACGGGAGAACTACGAGCAGTACTTC. Protein product: CASSTRENYEQYF.

CDR3 amino acids: CSARDFRAGLDTQYF. For the CDR3, the DNA is TGCAGTGCTAGAGATTTTCGGGCCGGTCTGGATACGCAGTATTTT. The rearrangement uses TRBV20-1 and TRBJ2-3; no clear D gene. Trimming took off 0 bases at V and 6 bases at J, with 16 bases between the two ends. This CDR3 has 15 residues. Per the germline V gene, CDR1 is DFQATT and CDR2 is SNEGSKA (reference sequence).